The rows below give T cell receptor beta chains drawn from one sample of a study of blood T cell repertoires in COVID-19. The data were produced by immunoSEQ multiplex PCR, yet TCRdb's version contains in-frame clones alone and is incomplete. The data show more than 85,000 clones, nearly 90% seen once. The specimen was peripheral blood. Receptors were obtained from a human donor in a cohort sampled during active COVID-19. The CDR3 runs from the conserved cysteine through the conserved F or W. The order of the fields is clone size, V gene, J gene, D gene, CDR3 DNA, CDR3 protein. A D gene is named only where the DNA matches it firmly. A clone size is listed for some rows: how often the clone was seen (once, few, many), or a class if it is expanded.

>.|TRBV7-3|TRBJ2-2|TRBD1
TGTGCCAGCAGCTTATCAGGGACAGGGTTGTTCGGGGAGCTGTTTTTT
CASSLSGTGLFGELFF
>.|TRBV7-9|TRBJ2-7|TRBD1
TGTGCCAGCAGCTTAACAAGAATGGGACAGGGGTTGCACGAGCAGTACTTC
CASSLTRMGQGLHEQYF
>.|TRBV5-1|TRBJ2-2|TRBD1
TGCGCCAGCAGCCCGCGACAGGGCGACCTAACCGGGGAGCTGTTTTTT
CASSPRQGDLTGELFF
>.|TRBV6-5|TRBJ2-7|.
TGTGCCAGCAGTTCAAGCGGCGGGACCTACGAGCAGTACTTC
CASSSSGGTYEQYF
>.|TRBV19|TRBJ2-3|.
TGTGCCAGTAGCCAAGATTCGGTACAGCTCTTCACAGATACGCAGTATTTT
CASSQDSVQLFTDTQYF
>.|TRBV5-5|TRBJ1-3|.
TGTGCCAGCAGCTTGGAACAGCGAAACACCATATATTTT
CASSLEQRNTIYF
>.|TRBV4-1|TRBJ1-2|.
TGCGCCAGCAGCCAAGTGGTCCTCCCGAGTCGTGACACCTATGGCTACACCTTC
CASSQVVLPSRDTYGYTF
>.|TRBV5-6|TRBJ1-1|.
TGTGCCAGCAGCTTGCCGGACTCTGGGACTGAAGCTTTCTTT
CASSLPDSGTEAFF
>.|TRBV28|TRBJ1-1|TRBD1
TGTGCCAGCAGTTTATACGGGACAGGGGTAAGATTGAACACTGAAGCTTTCTTT
CASSLYGTGVRLNTEAFF
>.|TRBV3-1/TRBV3-2|TRBJ2-7|TRBD1
TGTGCCAGCAGCCAACTGGGACAGGGTGAGTTTTACTTC
CASSQLGQGEFYF
>few|TRBV10-1|TRBJ2-3|.
TGCGCCAGCAGTGAGTCGTTACTCCTAGCAGATACGCAGTATTTT
CASSESLLLADTQYF
>.|TRBV9|TRBJ1-1|TRBD1
TGTGCCAGCAGCGTAGGACAGGGTCCTGAAGCTTTCTTT
CASSVGQGPEAFF
>.|TRBV11-3|TRBJ2-1|.
TGTGCCAGCAGCTTAGGGCCGGGATCGCAGTTCTTC
CASSLGPGSQFF
>.|TRBV30|TRBJ2-7|TRBD2
TGTGCCTGCCAGACTAGCGGGGGAACTTACGAGCAGTACTTC
CACQTSGGTYEQYF
>.|TRBV24-1|TRBJ1-2|TRBD1
TGTGCCACCTCCCGGGACAGTGGCTATGGCTACACCTTC
CATSRDSGYGYTF
>.|TRBV6-1|TRBJ2-3|TRBD2
TGTGCCAGCAGTGAAGGGACTAGCCCAGCCACAGATACGCAGTATTTT
CASSEGTSPATDTQYF
>.|TRBV5-1|TRBJ2-1|TRBD2
TGCGCCAGCAGCTTAAGCGGGAACTACAATGAGCAGTTCTTC
CASSLSGNYNEQFF
>.|TRBV28|TRBJ2-7|TRBD2
TGTGCCAGCAGTTTGTTTAGCGGGAGGGCCGGAGAGCAGTACTTC
CASSLFSGRAGEQYF
>.|TRBV2|TRBJ2-3|.
TGTGCCAGCAGTGAGGAGGGGTTCTCAGATACGCAGTATTTT
CASSEEGFSDTQYF
>.|TRBV2|TRBJ2-2|TRBD2
TGTGCCAGCGCCCCTAGCGGGGGGAACACCGGGGAGCTGTTTTTT
CASAPSGGNTGELFF
>.|TRBV5-1|TRBJ2-7|.
TGCGCCAGCAGCTTGGGCGATACGGACGAGCAGTACTTC
CASSLGDTDEQYF
>.|TRBV6-1|TRBJ1-2|TRBD1
TGTGCCAGCAGTGAATCCCCAGGGGGGTACTATGGCTACACCTTC
CASSESPGGYYGYTF
>.|TRBV27|TRBJ1-5|TRBD1
TGTGCCAGCAGTTTAAATAGACAGGGGCCCCAGCATTTT
CASSLNRQGPQHF
>.|TRBV19|TRBJ1-3|TRBD1
TGTGCCAGTAGTGGGACAGGGTTAATCGGAAACACCATATATTTT
CASSGTGLIGNTIYF
>.|TRBV7-2|TRBJ2-7|.
TGTGCCAGCAGCCCGAGGGTACAGTTCGAGCAGTACTTC
CASSPRVQFEQYF
>.|TRBV5-1|TRBJ1-1|.
TGCGCCAGCAGCCCTAGGGGTATGAACACTGAAGCTTTCTTT
CASSPRGMNTEAFF
>.|TRBV25-1|TRBJ1-2|TRBD1
TGTGCCAGCGAACCGACAGGGGGTTATGGCTACACCTTC
CASEPTGGYGYTF
>.|TRBV7-8|TRBJ1-2|TRBD1
TGTGCCAGCAGCTCAGGGGGCAGAACCAACTATGGCTACACCTTC
CASSSGGRTNYGYTF
>once|TRBV13|TRBJ1-6|.
TGTGCCAGCAGCTTACCGGGGGGCAGCTCACCCCTCCACTTT
CASSLPGGSSPLHF
>.|TRBV10-3|TRBJ2-7|TRBD1
TGTGCCATCAGTTCGGGACAGGACTACGAGCAGTACTTC
CAISSGQDYEQYF
>.|TRBV12-3/TRBV12-4|TRBJ1-5|.
TGTGCCAGCAGTTTAAGTGCGGATCAGCCCCAGCATTTT
CASSLSADQPQHF
>.|TRBV5-1|TRBJ1-5|.
TGCGCCAGCAGCTTGACCGGGATAGGCAATCAGCCCCAGCATTTT
CASSLTGIGNQPQHF
>once|TRBV29-1|TRBJ2-3|TRBD2
TGCAGCGTGGAAGCGGGAAGCACAGATACGCAGTATTTT
CSVEAGSTDTQYF
>.|TRBV7-9|TRBJ2-3|TRBD1
TGTGCCAGCAGCTTAGGGAGAGGGGGCAGAACAGATACGCAGTATTTT
CASSLGRGGRTDTQYF
>.|TRBV2|TRBJ2-7|.
TGTGCCAGCAGCAGAGGGAACTACGAGCAGTACTTC
CASSRGNYEQYF
>.|TRBV6-2/TRBV6-3|TRBJ2-1|TRBD2
TGTGCCAGCAGCCGCAGCGGGAGGGTTTACAATGAGCAGTTCTTC
CASSRSGRVYNEQFF
>.|TRBV29-1|TRBJ2-3|.
TGCAGCGTTGACAGTAGCACAGATACGCAGTATTTT
CSVDSSTDTQYF
>.|TRBV5-4|TRBJ2-5|TRBD2
TGTGCCAGCAGCTTGGGTTTAGCGGGAGGGAGTAGCCAAGAGACCCAGTACTTC
CASSLGLAGGSSQETQYF
>.|TRBV24-1|TRBJ2-3|TRBD1
TGTGCCACCAGCACAGGGGCGGATACGCAGTATTTT
CATSTGADTQYF
>.|TRBV6-5|TRBJ1-1|.
TGTGCCAGCACTTCGAGGAACACTGAAGCTTTCTTT
CASTSRNTEAFF
>.|TRBV5-1|TRBJ2-1|.
TGCGCCAGCAGCAGAGACTGGAGCTCCTACAATGAGCAGTTCTTC
CASSRDWSSYNEQFF
>.|TRBV28|TRBJ2-5|TRBD1
TGTGCCAGCAGTTTATTAGGACAGGATCCGTACTTC
CASSLLGQDPYF
>.|TRBV6-4|TRBJ2-3|.
TGTGCCAGCACCACAGACACCTGCACAGATACGCAGTATTTT
CASTTDTCTDTQYF
>.|TRBV27|TRBJ2-7|TRBD1
TGTGCCAGCAAACGGACAGGGGTGACCTACGAGCAGTACTTC
CASKRTGVTYEQYF
>.|TRBV9|TRBJ2-7|.
TGTGCCAGCAGCGTAGCTCCGGGGGCCTACGAGCAGTACTTC
CASSVAPGAYEQYF
>.|TRBV5-1|TRBJ2-3|TRBD2
TGCGCCAGCAGCTCCTTAGCGGGAGGGGGCACAGATACGCAGTATTTT
CASSSLAGGGTDTQYF
>.|TRBV10-2|TRBJ2-3|TRBD2
TGCGCCAGCAGTGATTGGGGGAGCGGGGGGGCTCGGGATACGCAGTATTTT
CASSDWGSGGARDTQYF
>.|TRBV5-6|TRBJ1-1|.
TGTGCCAGCAGCTCAAACTATGGACACCTGAACACTGAAGCTTTCTTT
CASSSNYGHLNTEAFF